This TCR beta chain is from a study of blood T cell repertoires in COVID-19 (dated by TCRdb to 2020 to 2021). Background on the whole study: Samples covering the acute and convalescent phases of COVID-19 were provided by collaborators in the United States, Italy and Spain. The samples were drawn from two sources: the first 160 participants of the ongoing ImmuneRACE study, and 1,254 subjects contributed by 6 global collaborators. The repertoires were made available in a free public database intended to serve as a resource for research on the immune response to SARS-CoV-2. Subjects who had been exposed to COVID-19, were actively infected with it, or had recovered from it provided the deeply sampled blood TCRbeta repertoires that made up the dataset. The sample metadata nearly always contained a de-identified subject ID, COVID-19 status, age in years and sex. The material from the prospective study consisted of cDNA or gDNA derived from T cells, B-cell-depleted T cells, or PBMCs. Where HLA class I and class II types were available, the types were taken from metadata supplied by the sample provider, not from assay-based typing.

With regard to this clone: What this receptor recognizes is not known. No clone much larger than this one lies a single base away; base qualities are absent.

The collaborating institutions used their own protocols to collect whole blood in K2EDTA tubes. For TCRbeta analysis, collaborators shipped samples in one of three forms: frozen whole blood, isolated PBMCs, or DNA extracted from either of those sample types. TCRbeta CDR3 regions were amplified from genomic DNA using the immunoSEQ Assay, a bias-controlled multiplex PCR. The authors' pipeline ran thus. The number of nucleated cells in each sample was estimated by amplification of reference gene primers within the assay. To quantify the absolute abundance of each unique TCRbeta CDR3 rearrangement, sequence reads were collapsed and filtered. Productive Simpson clonality was computed per sample as the square root of Simpson's diversity index over productive rearrangements. Imported from immuneACCESS, the table was reduced by TCRdb to in-frame sequences with V and J called. These copies leave out some clones; in studies compared against another copy, an unresolved V gene accounts for under half, and the cause of the remainder is not known. From that table come the V and J calls and clone size; the DNA was used to work out D and trimming. In this sample the table shows approximately 180,000 clones, around 89% of which occur a single time. The ten most abundant clones make up around 6% of the sample.

Paper-wide results and their limitations: How much clinical and demographic metadata was included differed by source and by participant, and the metadata was provided uncurated.

The sequence came from a man aged 35 to 55 with active or convalescent COVID-19. Input material: peripheral blood.

In nucleotide form, the sequence is TGTGCCAGTTTACGGAGGACAGGGGTGCCGATGAACACTGAAGCTTTCTTT. It translates as CASLRRTGVPMNTEAFF. Recombination connected TRBV27 to TRBJ1-1, with TRBD1 matching 9 junction bases. CDR1 and CDR2, per the germline V gene (reference sequence), are MNHEY and SMNVEV. The CDR3 measures 17 amino acids from cysteine to phenylalanine. Kept here is only the CDR3 DNA, which spans 51 bases and is read in frame from base 1. V trim: 9 bases; J trim: 0 bases; unmatched bases: 14.